The rows below give T cell receptor beta chains drawn from one sample of a study of human T cells and chemical hapten exposure. One entry per CDR3 protein, called by TCRdb with MiXCR from the RACE reads. The repertoire holds about 89,000 distinct CDR3 sequences, roughly 13% seen once, with around 5.8% in the top ten. The starting material was whole blood, obtained in connection with sensitization to the hapten diphenylcyclopropenone (DPC). Source of these receptors: a woman between 45 and 65 years old with alopecia areata. Some clones in this sample may be carry-over from other donors' samples. The conserved cysteine and the conserved F or W are not part of the CDR3 here. D genes are given only for firm matches.

J gene: TRBJ2-2; D gene: NA; V gene: TRBV7-3; CDR3 protein: ASSSTPGHSNTGELF
J gene: TRBJ2-1; D gene: TRBD2; V gene: TRBV3-1; CDR3 protein: ASSQVGTSGSEQF
J gene: TRBJ2-2; D gene: TRBD2; V gene: TRBV7-9; CDR3 protein: ASSLWKLAGTGELF
J gene: TRBJ2-7; D gene: NA; V gene: TRBV15; CDR3 protein: ATSETTQYEQY
J gene: TRBJ2-2; D gene: NA; V gene: TRBV7-8; CDR3 protein: ASSLRANTGELF
J gene: TRBJ2-1; D gene: TRBD2; V gene: TRBV12-3/TRBV12-4; CDR3 protein: ASSRKGLAGYNEQF
J gene: TRBJ2-3; D gene: NA; V gene: TRBV24-1; CDR3 protein: ATSDPGTEPTDTQY
J gene: TRBJ2-3; D gene: NA; V gene: TRBV18; CDR3 protein: ASSPELANTQY
J gene: TRBJ2-7; D gene: TRBD1; V gene: TRBV5-1; CDR3 protein: ASSRGQGPSSYEQY
J gene: TRBJ1-6; D gene: NA; V gene: TRBV2; CDR3 protein: ASSAPESPLH
J gene: TRBJ2-2; D gene: TRBD2; V gene: TRBV5-6; CDR3 protein: ASSREPAGRAGELF
J gene: TRBJ2-5; D gene: NA; V gene: TRBV20-1; CDR3 protein: SAYSGHSGFARRYQETQY
J gene: TRBJ2-5; D gene: NA; V gene: TRBV6-1; CDR3 protein: AILIREILETQY
J gene: TRBJ2-1; D gene: TRBD2; V gene: TRBV7-9; CDR3 protein: ASSFGLAGGSYNEQF
J gene: TRBJ2-3; D gene: TRBD1; V gene: TRBV5-6; CDR3 protein: ASSLPGQGPDTQY
J gene: TRBJ2-7; D gene: NA; V gene: TRBV10-1; CDR3 protein: ASSESKYEQY
J gene: TRBJ2-7; D gene: TRBD1; V gene: TRBV12-3/TRBV12-4; CDR3 protein: ASSWGDRGEQY
J gene: TRBJ1-5; D gene: NA; V gene: TRBV30; CDR3 protein: AWSSGEAQPQH
J gene: TRBJ2-2; D gene: TRBD2; V gene: TRBV29-1; CDR3 protein: SVGVAGTGELF
J gene: TRBJ1-2; D gene: NA; V gene: TRBV27; CDR3 protein: ASSSTGRNYGYT
J gene: TRBJ2-1; D gene: NA; V gene: TRBV6-6; CDR3 protein: ASSYSIDREQF
J gene: TRBJ1-2; D gene: TRBD1; V gene: TRBV9; CDR3 protein: ASSVMGTGYGYT